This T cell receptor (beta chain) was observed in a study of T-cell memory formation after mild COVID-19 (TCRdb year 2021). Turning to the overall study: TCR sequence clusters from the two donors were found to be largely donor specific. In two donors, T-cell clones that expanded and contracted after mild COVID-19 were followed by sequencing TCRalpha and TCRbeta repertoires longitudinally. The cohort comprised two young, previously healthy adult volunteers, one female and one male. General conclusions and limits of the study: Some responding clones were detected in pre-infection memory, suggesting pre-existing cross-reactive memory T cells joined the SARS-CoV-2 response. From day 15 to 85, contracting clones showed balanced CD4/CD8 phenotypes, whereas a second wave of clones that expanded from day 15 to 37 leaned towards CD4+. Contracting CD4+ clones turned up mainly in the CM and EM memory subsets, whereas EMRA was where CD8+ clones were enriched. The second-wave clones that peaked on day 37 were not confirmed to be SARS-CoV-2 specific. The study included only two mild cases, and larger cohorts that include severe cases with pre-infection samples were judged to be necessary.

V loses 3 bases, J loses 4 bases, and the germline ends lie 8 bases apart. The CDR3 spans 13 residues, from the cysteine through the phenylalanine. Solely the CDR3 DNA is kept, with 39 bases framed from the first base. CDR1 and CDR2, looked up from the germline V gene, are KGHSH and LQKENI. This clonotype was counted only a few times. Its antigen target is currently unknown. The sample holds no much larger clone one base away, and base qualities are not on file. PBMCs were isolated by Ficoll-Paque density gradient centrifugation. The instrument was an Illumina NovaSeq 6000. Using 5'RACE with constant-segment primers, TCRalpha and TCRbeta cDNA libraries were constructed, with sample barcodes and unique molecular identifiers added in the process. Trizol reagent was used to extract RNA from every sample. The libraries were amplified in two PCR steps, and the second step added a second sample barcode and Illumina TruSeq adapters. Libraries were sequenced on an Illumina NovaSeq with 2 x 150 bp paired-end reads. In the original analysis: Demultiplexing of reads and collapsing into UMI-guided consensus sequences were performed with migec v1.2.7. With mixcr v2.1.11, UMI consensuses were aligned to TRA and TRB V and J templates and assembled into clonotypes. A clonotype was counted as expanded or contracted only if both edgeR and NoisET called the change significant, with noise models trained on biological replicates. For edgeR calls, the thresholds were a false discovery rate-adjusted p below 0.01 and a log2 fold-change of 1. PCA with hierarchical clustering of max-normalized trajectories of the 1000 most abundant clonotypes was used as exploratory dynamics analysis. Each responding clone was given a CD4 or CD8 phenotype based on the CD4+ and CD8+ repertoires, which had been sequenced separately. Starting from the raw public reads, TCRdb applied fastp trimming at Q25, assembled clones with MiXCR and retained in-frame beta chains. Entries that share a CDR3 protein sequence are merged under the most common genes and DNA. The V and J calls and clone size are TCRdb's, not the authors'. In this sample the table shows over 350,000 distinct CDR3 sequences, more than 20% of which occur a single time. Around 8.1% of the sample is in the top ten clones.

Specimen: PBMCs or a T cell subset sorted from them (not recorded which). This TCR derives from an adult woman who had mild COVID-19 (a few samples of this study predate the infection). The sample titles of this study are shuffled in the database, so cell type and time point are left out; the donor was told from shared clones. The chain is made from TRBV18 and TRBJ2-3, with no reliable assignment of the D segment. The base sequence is TGTGCCAGCTCACCGAGGCAAGCAGATACGCAGTATTTT. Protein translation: CASSPRQADTQYF.